One sample yielded the 2 T cell receptor beta chains listed below, sequenced in a study of shared clonotypes between healthy human individuals. The table came from immunoSEQ multiplex PCR; TCRdb's copy has only in-frame clones and leaves some out. The table records millions of clones, around nine tenths of them present only once. The source material was naive CD4+ T cells sorted from blood. Subset: CD45RA+ positively selected. The source of these receptors is a man aged 18 to 30 in good health.

The chain joins TRBV19 to TRBJ1-1; no clear D. Per germline, CDR1 LNHDA and CDR2 SQIVND (reference sequence). V lost 1 base to trimming and J lost 0 bases, with 6 bases between them. The CDR3 is 14 amino acids. The CDR3 sequence is CASSIGPVNTEAFF. As DNA, the CDR3 is TGTGCCAGTAGTATAGGGCCAGTGAACACTGAAGCTTTCTTT. Complete variable domain (other parts from reference TRBV19 and TRBJ1-1): DGGITQSPKYLFRKEGQNVTLSCEQNLNHDAMYWYRQDPGQGLRLIYYSQIVNDFQKGDIAEGYSVSREKKESFPLTVTSAQKNPTAFYLCASSIGPVNTEAFFGQGTRLTVV.

As regards this clone: Distinct nucleotide sequences in the sample also encode this CDR3. The CDR3 DNA reads as TGTGCCAGCAGCACAACAGGGAACACTGAAGCTTTCTTT. Translation: CASSTTGNTEAFF. The V call is TRBV2, the J call TRBJ1-1; TRBD1 might be the D (5 bases). The length of the CDR3 is 13 residues. Trimming removed 6 bases from V and 1 base from J, with 9 bases in between. Per the germline V gene, CDR1 is SNHLY and CDR2 is FYNNEI. Full variable domain (rest looked up from reference TRBV2 and TRBJ1-1): EPEVTQTPSHQVTQMGQEVILRCVPISNHLYFYWYRQILGQKVEFLVSFYNNEISEKSEIFDDQFSVERPDGSNFTLKIRSTKLEDSAMYFCASSTTGNTEAFFGQGTRLTVV.